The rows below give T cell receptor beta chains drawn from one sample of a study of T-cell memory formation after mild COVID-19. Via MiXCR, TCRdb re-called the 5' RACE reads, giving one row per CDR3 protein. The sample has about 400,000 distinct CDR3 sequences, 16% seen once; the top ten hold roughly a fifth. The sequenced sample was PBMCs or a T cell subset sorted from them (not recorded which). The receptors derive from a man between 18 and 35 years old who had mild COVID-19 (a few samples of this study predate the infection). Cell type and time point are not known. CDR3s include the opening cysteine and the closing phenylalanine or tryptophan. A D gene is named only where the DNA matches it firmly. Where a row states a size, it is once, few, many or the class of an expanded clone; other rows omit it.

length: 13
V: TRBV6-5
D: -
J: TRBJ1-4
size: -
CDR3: CASKNVGGEKLFF
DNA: TGTGCCAGCAAGAACGTGGGGGGAGAAAAACTGTTTTTT

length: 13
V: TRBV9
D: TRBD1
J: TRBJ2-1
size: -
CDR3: CASSVDGQGEQFF
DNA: TGTGCCAGCAGCGTAGATGGACAGGGCGAGCAGTTCTTC

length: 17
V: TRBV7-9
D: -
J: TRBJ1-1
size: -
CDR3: CASSPWRTRGYDTEAFF
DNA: TGTGCCAGCAGTCCTTGGAGGACAAGGGGTTATGACACTGAAGCTTTCTTT

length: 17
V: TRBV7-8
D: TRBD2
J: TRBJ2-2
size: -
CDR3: CASSFPPASGAAGELFF
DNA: TGTGCCAGCAGCTTTCCCCCGGCTAGCGGGGCAGCCGGGGAGCTGTTTTTT

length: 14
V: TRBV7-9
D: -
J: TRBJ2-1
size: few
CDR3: CASSLEVGGGEQFF
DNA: TGTGCCAGCAGCTTAGAGGTGGGAGGGGGCGAGCAGTTCTTC

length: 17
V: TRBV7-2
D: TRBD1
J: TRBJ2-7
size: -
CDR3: CASSLAPQGTGGHEQYF
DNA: TGTGCCAGCAGCTTAGCTCCCCAGGGGACAGGGGGCCACGAGCAGTACTTC

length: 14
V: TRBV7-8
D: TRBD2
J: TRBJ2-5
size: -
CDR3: CASRSGRADETQYF
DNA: TGTGCCAGCAGATCTGGGAGGGCAGACGAGACCCAGTACTTC

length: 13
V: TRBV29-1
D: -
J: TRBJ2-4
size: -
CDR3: CSVGGRAVDIQYF
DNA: TGCAGCGTTGGTGGCAGGGCTGTGGACATTCAGTACTTC

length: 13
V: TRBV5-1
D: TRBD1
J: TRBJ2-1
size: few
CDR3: CASMTGEYNEQFF
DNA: TGCGCCAGCATGACAGGGGAGTACAATGAGCAGTTCTTC

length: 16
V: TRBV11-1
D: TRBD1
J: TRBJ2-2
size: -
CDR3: CASSPQGASDTGELFF
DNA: TGTGCCAGCAGCCCCCAGGGGGCTAGCGACACCGGGGAGCTGTTTTTT

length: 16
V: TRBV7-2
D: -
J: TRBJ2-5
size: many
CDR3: CASSFNGGRKQETQYF
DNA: TGTGCCAGCAGCTTTAATGGGGGGCGGAAACAAGAGACCCAGTACTTC

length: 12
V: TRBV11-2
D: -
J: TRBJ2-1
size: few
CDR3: CASSLVGGIQFF
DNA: TGTGCCAGCAGCTTAGTCGGCGGAATTCAGTTCTTC

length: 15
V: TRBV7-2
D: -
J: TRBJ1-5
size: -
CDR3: CASSLTVIFNQPQHF
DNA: TGTGCCAGCAGCCTGACAGTGATTTTCAATCAGCCCCAGCATTTT

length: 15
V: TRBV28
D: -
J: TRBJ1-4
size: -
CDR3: CASSFRDTQSGKLFF
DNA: TGTGCCAGCAGTTTTAGGGACACCCAGTCTGGAAAACTGTTTTTT

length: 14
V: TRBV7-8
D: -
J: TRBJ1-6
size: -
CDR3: CASSFSGLESPLHF
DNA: TGTGCCAGCAGCTTTTCCGGGTTAGAATCACCCCTCCACTTT

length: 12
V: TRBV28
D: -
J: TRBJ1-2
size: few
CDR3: CASQTEKYGYTF
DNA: TGTGCCAGCCAGACAGAGAAGTATGGCTACACCTTC

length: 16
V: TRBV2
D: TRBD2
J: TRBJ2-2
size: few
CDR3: CASKASGGHNTGELFF
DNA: TGTGCCAGCAAGGCTAGCGGGGGCCACAACACCGGGGAGCTGTTTTTT

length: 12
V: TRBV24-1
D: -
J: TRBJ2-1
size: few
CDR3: CATSYPGSEQFF
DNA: TGTGCCACCAGTTACCCAGGGAGCGAGCAGTTCTTC

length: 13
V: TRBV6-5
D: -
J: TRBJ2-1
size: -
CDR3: CASSHGGLNEQFF
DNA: TGTGCCAGCAGCCACGGGGGCCTGAATGAGCAGTTCTTC

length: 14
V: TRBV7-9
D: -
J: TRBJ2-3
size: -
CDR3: CASSFGRSADTQYF
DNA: TGTGCCAGCAGCTTCGGCAGGTCCGCAGATACGCAGTATTTT

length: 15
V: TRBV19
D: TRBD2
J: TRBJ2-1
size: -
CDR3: CASRPLAGQYNEQFF
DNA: TGTGCCAGTAGGCCACTAGCGGGGCAATACAATGAGCAGTTCTTC

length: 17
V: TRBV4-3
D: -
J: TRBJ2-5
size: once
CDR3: CASSQDTGTNAGETQYF
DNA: TGCGCCAGCAGCCAAGATACTGGCACCAATGCGGGAGAGACCCAGTACTTC

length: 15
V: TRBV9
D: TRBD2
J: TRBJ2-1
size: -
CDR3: CASSPGGGPYNEQFF
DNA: TGTGCCAGCAGCCCCGGGGGGGGACCCTACAATGAGCAGTTCTTC

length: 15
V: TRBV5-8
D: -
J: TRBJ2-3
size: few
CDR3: CASSASLQLTDTQYF
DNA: TGTGCCAGCTCCGCTAGCCTGCAACTCACAGATACGCAGTATTTT

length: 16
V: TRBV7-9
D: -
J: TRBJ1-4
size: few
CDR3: CASSFGLGAANEKLFF
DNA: TGTGCCAGCAGCTTCGGGTTGGGGGCCGCTAATGAAAAACTGTTTTTT

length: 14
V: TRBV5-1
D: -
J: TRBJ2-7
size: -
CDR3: CASSLQDATYEQYF
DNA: TGCGCCAGCAGCTTGCAGGACGCTACCTACGAGCAGTACTTC

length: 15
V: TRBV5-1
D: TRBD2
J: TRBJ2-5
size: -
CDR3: CASTTLAGGPETQYF
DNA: TGCGCCAGCACCACGTTAGCGGGGGGGCCGGAGACCCAGTACTTC

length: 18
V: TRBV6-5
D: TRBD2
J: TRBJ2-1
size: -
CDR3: CASSYSKTGLAVYNEQFF
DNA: TGTGCCAGCAGTTACTCGAAAACTGGACTAGCGGTCTACAATGAGCAGTTCTTC

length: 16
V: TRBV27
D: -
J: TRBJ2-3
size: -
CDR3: CASKHEFGISTDTQYF
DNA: TGTGCCAGCAAACACGAATTCGGGATTAGCACAGATACGCAGTATTTT

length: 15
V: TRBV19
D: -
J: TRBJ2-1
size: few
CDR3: CASSSWAEGYNEQFF
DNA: TGTGCCAGTAGTTCCTGGGCGGAGGGTTACAATGAGCAGTTCTTC

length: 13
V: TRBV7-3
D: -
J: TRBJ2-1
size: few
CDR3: CASSVNPGDEQFF
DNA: TGTGCCAGCAGCGTAAACCCAGGGGATGAGCAGTTCTTC

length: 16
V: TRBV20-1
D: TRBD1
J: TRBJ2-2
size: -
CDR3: CSARERGQGFTGELFF
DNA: TGCAGTGCTAGAGAGAGAGGACAGGGTTTCACCGGGGAGCTGTTTTTT

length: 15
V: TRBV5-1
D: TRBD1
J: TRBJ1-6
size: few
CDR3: CASSPGQGLGSPLHF
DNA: TGCGCCAGCAGCCCTGGACAGGGGTTGGGATCACCCCTCCACTTT

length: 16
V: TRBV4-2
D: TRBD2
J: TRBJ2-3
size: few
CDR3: CASSQDTSGSTDTQYF
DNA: TGTGCCAGCAGCCAAGATACTAGCGGCTCCACAGATACGCAGTATTTT

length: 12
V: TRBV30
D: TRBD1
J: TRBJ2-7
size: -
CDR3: CASQGRADEQYF
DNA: TGTGCCTCACAGGGGCGGGCTGACGAGCAGTACTTC

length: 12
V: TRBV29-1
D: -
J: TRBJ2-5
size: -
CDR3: CSGTDGGETQYF
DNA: TGCAGCGGTACTGACGGGGGAGAGACCCAGTACTTC

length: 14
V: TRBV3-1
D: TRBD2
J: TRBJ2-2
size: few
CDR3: CASSHEAGTGELFF
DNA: TGTGCCAGCAGCCACGAAGCGGGGACCGGGGAGCTGTTTTTT

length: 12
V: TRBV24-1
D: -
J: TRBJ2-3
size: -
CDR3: CATSGRDDTQYF
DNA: TGTGCCACCAGTGGTCGAGACGATACGCAGTATTTT

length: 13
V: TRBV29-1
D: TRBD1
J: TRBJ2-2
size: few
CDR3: CSVGQVLTGELFF
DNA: TGCAGCGTGGGACAGGTGCTCACCGGGGAGCTGTTTTTT

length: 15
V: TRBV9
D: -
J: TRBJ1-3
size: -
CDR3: CASTGESLSGNTIYF
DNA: TGTGCCAGCACCGGGGAGTCGCTCTCTGGAAACACCATATATTTT

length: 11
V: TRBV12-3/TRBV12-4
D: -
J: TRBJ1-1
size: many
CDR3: CASRLTGEAFF
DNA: TGTGCCAGCAGACTTACAGGGGAAGCTTTCTTT

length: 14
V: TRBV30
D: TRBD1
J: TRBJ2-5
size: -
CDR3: CAWSGQGDQETQYF
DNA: TGTGCCTGGAGTGGGCAGGGGGACCAAGAGACCCAGTACTTC

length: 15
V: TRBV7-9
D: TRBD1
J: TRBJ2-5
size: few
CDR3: CASSLVGTVGKTQYF
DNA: TGTGCCAGCAGCTTAGTAGGGACAGTGGGGAAGACCCAGTACTTC

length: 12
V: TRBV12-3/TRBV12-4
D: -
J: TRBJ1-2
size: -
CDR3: CASTTGTYGYTF
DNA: TGTGCCAGCACAACAGGGACCTATGGCTACACCTTC

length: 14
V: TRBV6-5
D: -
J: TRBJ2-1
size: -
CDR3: CASSSYRLDNEQFF
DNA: TGTGCCAGCAGTTCATACCGGCTTGACAATGAGCAGTTCTTC

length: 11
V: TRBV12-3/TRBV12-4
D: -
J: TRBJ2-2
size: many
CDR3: CASPFAGELFF
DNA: TGTGCCAGCCCCTTTGCCGGGGAGCTGTTTTTT